Presented here are 8 T cell receptor beta chains from one specimen sequenced in a study of shared clonotypes between healthy human individuals. Naive-designated CD8 cells lacked CD45RO, were positively enriched for CCR7, and omitted terminally differentiated effector memory CD45RA+ cells. Assay: immunoSEQ multiplex PCR; the TCRdb copy retains only in-frame clones and omits some. Of millions of clones in the sample, about 95% were seen once. Sample: naive CD8+ T cells sorted from blood. The origin of the receptors is a young man in good health.

This sequence joins TRBV5-1 and TRBJ2-7; 10 bases are a match to TRBD2. CDR3 length equals 15 residues. Germline V gene lookup returns CDR1 SGHRS and CDR2 YFSETQ. The V and J ends lost 2 bases and 6 bases, in that order; junction bases with no gene match: 8. This CDR3 is CASSFYLAGASEQYF. Written as DNA, the CDR3 is TGCGCCAGCAGCTTTTACCTAGCGGGAGCAAGCGAGCAGTACTTC. Looking up the rest from reference TRBV5-1 and TRBJ2-7 gives the full variable domain: KAGVTQTPRYLIKTRGQQVTLSCSPISGHRSVSWYQQTPGQGLQFLFEYFSETQRNKGNFPGRFSGRQFSNSRSEMNVSTLELGDSALYLCASSFYLAGASEQYFGPGTRLTVT.

The V gene is TRBV6-1, the J gene TRBJ2-7, with 10 bases fitting TRBD2. Germline V gene lookup returns CDR1 MNHNS and CDR2 SASEGT. The CDR3 has 16 amino acids. V lost 1 base to trimming and J lost 2 bases; unmatched junction nucleotides: 5. CDR3 DNA: TGTGCCAGCAGTGAAGGGGTAGCGGGAGGTACCTACGAGCAGTACTTC. Translated, it gives CASSEGVAGGTYEQYF.

This sequence joins TRBV7-9 and TRBJ2-3; weak D call: TRBD1 (6 bases). Germline CDR1 is SEHNR and CDR2 is FQNEAQ (reference sequence). The length of the CDR3 is 15 residues. The germline V and J ends were trimmed by 10 bases and 3 bases, with 20 bases remaining between them. CDR3 region: CAILTGSQGTDTQYF. The DNA of the CDR3 is TGTGCCATCCTTACAGGGAGCCAAGGGACAGATACGCAGTATTTT.

The chain combines TRBV19 with TRBJ1-5, with TRBD1 matching over 8 bases. Trimming took 8 bases from V and 4 from J; bases not matched to a gene: 13. The CDR3 is 16 amino acids. Germline CDR1 and CDR2: LNHDA and SQIVND (reference sequence). CDR3 protein: CASDPGQESSNQPQHF. The CDR3 DNA reads TGTGCCAGTGATCCGGGACAGGAGAGCTCTAATCAGCCCCAGCATTTT.

Concerning this clone: Other DNA variants within this sample encode the same CDR3. J is TRBJ2-7 and V is TRBV7-6; D uncertain. The V end was cut by 0 bases, the J end by 0 bases, with 3 bases between. Germline CDR1 is SGHVS and CDR2 is FNYEAQ. The CDR3 is 13 amino acids. The CDR3 DNA reads TGTGCCAGCAGCTTAGCCCTCTCCTACGAGCAGTACTTC. Its translation: CASSLALSYEQYF.

In DNA, the CDR3 is TGTGCCAGCAGCTTAGTACAGGGGCCCTCCTACGAGCAGTACTTC. Translation: CASSLVQGPSYEQYF. The rearrangement joins TRBV7-9 to TRBJ2-7, with 7 bases matching TRBD1. Germline CDR1 reads SEHNR; CDR2 reads FQNEAQ (reference sequence). This CDR3 comprises 15 residues. Trimming took 1 base from V and 0 from J; bases not matched to a gene: 3. Filled out from reference TRBV7-9 and TRBJ2-7, the complete variable domain reads DTGVSQNPRHKITKRGQNVTFRCDPISEHNRLYWYRQTLGQGPEFLTYFQNEAQLEKSRLLSDRFSAERPKGSFSTLEIQRTEQGDSAMYLCASSLVQGPSYEQYFGPGTRLTVT.

V and J are TRBV27 and TRBJ2-1; D uncertain. The germline V gene encodes CDR1 MNHEY and CDR2 SMNVEV (reference sequence). The CDR3 contains 12 residues. The V and J ends lost 5 bases and 8 bases respectively, with 10 bases between them. CDR3 protein: CASSLSLDEQFF. The CDR3 nucleotides are TGTGCCAGCAGTCTCTCCCTCGATGAGCAGTTCTTC.

V and J are TRBV5-1 and TRBJ2-5; D unresolved. The V gene's germline CDR1 is SGHRS and CDR2 YFSETQ. With 0 bases removed from V and 2 bases from J, the gap between germline ends came to 11 bases. The CDR3 runs to 15 residues. CDR3 sequence: CASSLEGHIQETQYF. CDR3 DNA: TGCGCCAGCAGCTTGGAGGGCCACATACAAGAGACCCAGTACTTC.